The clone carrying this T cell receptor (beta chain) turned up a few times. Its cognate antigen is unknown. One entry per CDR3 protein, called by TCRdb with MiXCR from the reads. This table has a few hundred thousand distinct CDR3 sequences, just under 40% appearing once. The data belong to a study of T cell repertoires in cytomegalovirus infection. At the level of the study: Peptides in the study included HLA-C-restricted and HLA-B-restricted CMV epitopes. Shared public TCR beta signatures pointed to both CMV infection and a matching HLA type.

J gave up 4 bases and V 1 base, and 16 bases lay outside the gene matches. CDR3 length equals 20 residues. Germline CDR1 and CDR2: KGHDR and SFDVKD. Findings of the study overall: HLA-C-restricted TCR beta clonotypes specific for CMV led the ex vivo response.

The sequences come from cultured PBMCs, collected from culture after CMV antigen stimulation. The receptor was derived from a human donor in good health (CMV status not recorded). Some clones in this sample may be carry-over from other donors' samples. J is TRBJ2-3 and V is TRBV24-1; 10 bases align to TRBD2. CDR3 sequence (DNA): TGTGCCACCAGTGATTTTGGTGGTAGGACTAGCGGTAACGATCCAGATACGCAGTATTTT. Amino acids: CATSDFGGRTSGNDPDTQYF.